The 29 T cell receptor beta chains in this list originate from one sample, sequenced in a study of T cells in women clearing cervical HPV infection (dated by TCRdb to 2016 to 2019). Libraries were built with the immunoSEQ multiplex PCR assay. The clones in this table, taken by TCRdb from immuneACCESS, are in-frame only. Not every clone is retained; where verified, under half of the shortfall comes from an unresolved V gene, and the cause of the rest is unknown. This sample's listing comprises tens of thousands of clones. The ten biggest clones cover 35% of the sample. The sample comprised blood buffy coat. Receptor source: a woman between 18 and 75 years old with a cervical HPV16 infection that either progressed to CIN3+ or cleared (not recorded which).

The chain's CDR3 is CASSLDAGGQPQHF. The CDR3 bases that were read are TGTGCCAGCAGCTTAGACGCAGGGGGGCAGCCC. The chain is built from TRBV7-9 and TRBJ1-5, with 7 nucleotides matching TRBD1. The read finishes 3 residues shy of the CDR3 end, and the germline J gene is used to complete it. Looked up from germline, CDR1 is SEHNR and CDR2 is FQNEAQ (reference sequence). CDR3 length: 14 amino acids. V was clipped by 1 base and J by 7 bases; unmatched bases: 4. The whole variable domain, filled in from reference TRBV7-9 and TRBJ1-5, reads DTGVSQNPRHKITKRGQNVTFRCDPISEHNRLYWYRQTLGQGPEFLTYFQNEAQLEKSRLLSDRFSAERPKGSFSTLEIQRTEQGDSAMYLCASSLDAGGQPQHFGDGTRLSIL.

As to this clone: Sequencing ends 3 residues short of the CDR3 end; the germline J gene provides the rest. The rearrangement links TRBV7-6 to TRBJ1-6, with D uncertain. The CDR3 runs to 14 residues. The germline V and J ends were trimmed by 2 bases and 3 bases, with 5 bases remaining between them. Germline CDR1 and CDR2: SGHVS and FNYEAQ. CDR3 DNA (partial): TGTGCCAGCAGCTTACTGTACTATAATTCACCC. It encodes CASSLLYYNSP. The full CDR3 sequence reads CASSLLYYNSPLHF.

About this clone: The read ends 3 residues early relative to the CDR3; the germline J gene fills the gap. The chain couples TRBV5-6 to TRBJ2-7; TRBD1 matches at 7 bases. The germline V gene has CDR1 SGHDT and CDR2 YYEEEE. The length of the CDR3 is 13 residues. V lost 7 bases and J lost 3; bases outside the gene matches: 7. The chain's CDR3 is CASLMRGHYEQYF. CDR3 DNA, as far as it was read: TGTGCCAGCTTGATGAGGGGGCACTACGAG. Full variable domain (remainder filled in from reference TRBV5-6 and TRBJ2-7): DAGVTQSPTHLIKTRGQQVTLRCSPKSGHDTVSWYQQALGQGPQFIFQYYEEEERQRGNFPDRFSGHQFPNYSSELNVNALLLGDSALYLCASLMRGHYEQYFGPGTRLTVT.

In regard to this clone: The CDR3 end falls 3 residues outside the read, so it is completed with the germline J gene. V and J are TRBV5-1 and TRBJ2-2; possibly TRBD1 for D (5 bases). The CDR3 is 15 residues long. In germline, CDR1 is SGHRS, CDR2 YFSETQ. The CDR3 spells CASSPGGSGANVLFF. The CDR3 bases that were read are TGCGCCAGCAGCCCAGGCGGCTCTGGGGCCAACGTG.

Comments on this clone: The CDR3 goes on 3 residues after the read ends, and that part is filled in from the germline J gene. This rearrangement joins TRBV19 to TRBJ1-6, with 8 bases fitting TRBD1. Germline values: CDR1 LNHDA, CDR2 SQIVND (reference sequence). This CDR3 comprises 15 residues. Trimming took 6 bases from V and 0 from J; bases not matched to a gene: 1. CDR3 bases read: TGTGCCAGTAGGGACAGGGACTCCTATAATTCACCC. Translated, it gives CASRDRDSYNSP. In full, the CDR3 is CASRDRDSYNSPLHF.

On this clone: The read ends 3 residues before the CDR3 terminus; that terminus is restored from the germline J gene. This chain uses TRBV30 with TRBJ2-7; D is unclear. Germline V gene data show CDR1 as GTSNPN and CDR2 as SVGIG (reference sequence). V was clipped by 3 bases and J by 3 bases, with 6 bases between them. The length of the CDR3 is 11 residues. CDR3 bases read: TGTGCCTGGAGGTCAAACTACGAG. The encoded protein is CAWRSNYE. The CDR3 in its entirety is CAWRSNYEQYF.

On this clone itself: The CDR3 end lies 3 residues beyond the end of the read and is filled in from the germline J gene. The V and J genes are TRBV7-2 and TRBJ2-2; D gene ambiguous. The CDR3 sequence is 14 residues long. The germline V gene encodes CDR1 SGHTA and CDR2 FQGNSA. Deletions cut 2 bases from V and 6 bases from J, with 10 bases between. CDR3 residues: CASSLLPSPGELFF. The part of the CDR3 DNA that was read is TGTGCCAGCAGCTTATTGCCGAGCCCCGGGGAG. The full variable domain, its missing parts supplied by reference TRBV7-2 and TRBJ2-2, is GAGVSQSPSNKVTEKGKDVELRCDPISGHTALYWYRQSLGQGLEFLIYFQGNSAPDKSGLPSDRFSAERTGGSVSTLTIQRTQQEDSAVYLCASSLLPSPGELFFGEGSRLTVL.

Concerning this clone itself: One junction end does not reproduce the germline sequence, and a read error may be involved. With the read ending 3 residues before the CDR3 end, the germline J gene is used to fill in that end. The rearrangement links TRBV7-7 to TRBJ2-2; 7 bases line up with TRBD2. The CDR3 consists of 17 residues. The V gene's germline CDR1 is SSHAT and CDR2 FNYEAQ (reference sequence). CDR3 in amino acids: CASSLAGGSGNTGELFF. The CDR3 DNA, read in part, is TGTGCTAGCAGCTTAGCAGGCGGGAGTGGTAACACCGGGGAG.

Remarks on this clone: The read ends 3 residues shy of where the CDR3 ends; the end is completed using the germline J gene. The J gene is TRBJ2-4, the V gene TRBV18; TRBD1 agrees at 7 bases. The CDR3 contains 15 residues. Germline CDR1 is KGHSH and CDR2 is LQKENI. CDR3 protein: CASSPQATGSYGQYF. Partial CDR3 DNA: TGTGCCAGCTCCCCCCAAGCGACAGGGAGCTATGGT.

Details on this clone: The sequenced fragment ends 3 residues before the CDR3 boundary, so the rest is inferred from the germline J gene. V and J are TRBV7-9 and TRBJ2-7; D not certain. Trimming took off 5 bases at V and 3 bases at J, with 8 bases between the two ends. This CDR3 is built from 12 residues. Germline CDR1 is SEHNR and CDR2 is FQNEAQ (reference sequence). The part of the CDR3 DNA that was read is TGTGCCAGCAGCCCTAATATCTACGAG. Protein sequence: CASSPNIYE. The entire CDR3 protein is CASSPNIYEQYF.

On this clone: With the read ending 3 residues before the CDR3 end, the germline J gene is used to fill in that end. V is TRBV19 and J is TRBJ2-6; D perhaps matches TRBD2 (5 bases). Germline-derived CDR1 and CDR2 are LNHDA and SQIVND (reference sequence). V lost 1 base and J 4 bases, leaving 14 bases between the germline ends. This CDR3 is built from 17 residues. The CDR3 loop reads CASSIVRRGSGANVLTF. The CDR3 bases that were read are TGTGCCAGTAGTATAGTTCGACGGGGTTCCGGGGCCAACGTC.

A note on this clone: The CDR3 end is not reached by the read, which stops 3 residues before it; the germline J gene fills it in. The rearrangement uses TRBV10-3 and TRBJ1-2, with D hard to call. The germline gives CDR1 ENHRY, CDR2 SYGVKD. This CDR3 spans 11 amino acids. Incomplete CDR3 DNA: TGTGCCATCAGTGAGGGCAGGAAT. Translated, it gives CAISEGRN. The entire CDR3 reads CAISEGRNYTF.

Note on this clone: Read sequence stops 3 residues before the CDR3 end, and the germline J gene provides the missing end. V gene TRBV6-1 combines with J gene TRBJ2-3, with a possible D match to TRBD1 (6 bases). The CDR3 consists of 13 residues. Germline V gives CDR1 MNHNS, CDR2 SASEGT. The DNA read from the CDR3 is TGTGCCAGCAGTGGAACAGGGATTCAGCCG. Protein: CASSGTGIQP. The whole CDR3 sequence reads CASSGTGIQPQYF.

Concerning this clone itself: The sequence runs out 3 residues before the end of the CDR3; the remainder is reconstructed from the germline J gene. This sequence joins TRBV7-8 and TRBJ2-1; 7 nucleotides line up with TRBD2. CDR1 and CDR2 from the germline V gene are SGHVS and FQNEAQ. This CDR3 region has 15 residues. After removal of 5 bases from V and 8 bases from J, the junction contained 12 bases not matched to a gene. CDR3 residues: CASSLGERDFDEQFF. Incomplete CDR3 DNA: TGTGCCAGCAGCCTCGGGGAGCGGGATTTCGATGAG. The full variable domain, completed using reference TRBV7-8 and TRBJ2-1, is GAGVSQSPRYKVAKRGQDVALRCDPISGHVSLFWYQQALGQGPEFLTYFQNEAQLDKSGLPSDRFFAERPEGSVSTLKIQRTQQEDSAVYLCASSLGERDFDEQFFGPGTRLTVL.

The sequenced CDR3 bases are TGTGCCAGCAGGGTCGGCGGTCCGGAGACC. Translated, it gives CASRVGGPET. The entire CDR3 sequence reads CASRVGGPETQYF. The chain employs TRBV6-2 or TRBV6-3 and TRBJ2-5; D is unresolved. The sequenced fragment ends 3 residues before the CDR3 boundary, so the rest is inferred from the germline J gene. The CDR3 spans 13 residues. The V end lost 6 bases, the J end lost 5 bases, and 13 bases lay between the germline ends. Germline-derived CDR1 and CDR2 are MNHEY and SVGEGT.

Notes on this clone: The read terminates 3 residues before the CDR3 end, so the remaining end is supplied by the germline J gene. This chain links TRBV19 with TRBJ2-1; 7 nucleotides align to TRBD2. The CDR3 runs to 16 residues. Germline V gene data show CDR1 as LNHDA and CDR2 as SQIVND (reference sequence). The V and J ends lost 0 bases and 3 bases, in that order; junction bases with no gene match: 5. CDR3 loop: CASSIEGGVVYNEQFF. CDR3 DNA (partial): TGTGCCAGTAGTATAGAGGGGGGGGTGGTCTACAATGAG.

Concerning this clone: The CDR3 is cut off 3 residues early in the read; its end comes from the germline J gene. The chain links TRBV7-9 to TRBJ1-4; 7 nucleotides align to TRBD1. The junction had 6 bases not matched to a gene; V was cut back by 6 bases and J by 8 bases. Germline V gives CDR1 SEHNR, CDR2 FQNEAQ (reference sequence). CDR3 size: 13 residues. Here the CDR3 reads CASRTGTAEKLFF. The CDR3 bases that were read are TGTGCCAGCAGAACCGGGACAGCCGAAAAA. Looking up the rest from reference TRBV7-9 and TRBJ1-4 gives the full variable domain: DTGVSQNPRHKITKRGQNVTFRCDPISEHNRLYWYRQTLGQGPEFLTYFQNEAQLEKSRLLSDRFSAERPKGSFSTLEIQRTEQGDSAMYLCASRTGTAEKLFFGSGTQLSVL.

In regard to this clone: The read is 3 residues too short to cover the CDR3 end, so that end is filled in from the germline J gene. This chain links TRBV30 with TRBJ2-2; the D gene is possibly TRBD1 (5 bases). Germline CDR1 GTSNPN, CDR2 SVGIG (reference sequence). The CDR3 is 13 amino acids. CDR3: CALFYSGANVLFF. The CDR3 DNA, read in part, is TGTGCCCTTTTTTACTCTGGGGCCAACGTG.

Worth noting for this clone: The read halts 3 residues ahead of the CDR3 end, with the missing end drawn from the germline J gene. This rearrangement joins TRBV7-9 to TRBJ1-6; D call uncertain. Germline CDR1 SEHNR, CDR2 FQNEAQ (reference sequence). Trimming left V 5 bases short and J 8 bases short, with 13 bases between. The CDR3 has 14 amino acids. The CDR3 DNA, read in part, is TGTGCCAGCAGCAGGCCCCAGGAATATTCACCC. Translated: CASSRPQEYSP. The whole CDR3 sequence reads CASSRPQEYSPLHF.

As for this clone: The read ends 3 residues before the CDR3 terminus; that terminus is restored from the germline J gene. The chain uses TRBV11-2 and TRBJ2-3; weak D call: TRBD1 (7 bases). The germline V and J ends were trimmed by 6 bases and 2 bases, with 15 bases remaining between them. This CDR3 has 15 residues. Germline V CDR1 and CDR2: SGHAT, FQNNGV. CDR3 DNA, as far as it was read: TGTGCCAGCAGGAGGAGGGACAGCTACACAGATACG. Protein product: CASRRRDSYTDT. The full CDR3 protein reads CASRRRDSYTDTQYF.

Comment on this clone: The CDR3 goes on 3 residues after the read ends, and that part is filled in from the germline J gene. The rearrangement uses TRBV19 and TRBJ2-7; TRBD1 might be the D (6 bases). The CDR3 sequence is 17 residues long. Looked up from germline, CDR1 is LNHDA and CDR2 is SQIVND (reference sequence). The V end was cut by 1 base, the J end by 0 bases, with 16 bases between. The sequenced CDR3 bases are TGTGCCAGTAGTATAGCCGAAAGGGGGATATCCTCCTACGAG. Translation gives CASSIAERGISSYE. The whole CDR3 sequence reads CASSIAERGISSYEQYF.

Of note for this clone: Coverage ceases 3 residues before the CDR3 finishes, and the germline J gene fills in the end. The gene calls are TRBV6-1 and TRBJ2-1; 10 bases are a match to TRBD2. Trimming took 3 bases from V and 4 from J; bases not matched to a gene: 3. The germline CDR1 and CDR2 sequences are MNHNS and SASEGT. This CDR3 is built from 15 residues. The sequenced CDR3 bases are TGTGCCAGCAGTGATAGCGGGGGGCCGTACAATGAG. Its protein product is CASSDSGGPYNE. The entire CDR3 reads CASSDSGGPYNEQFF.

Concerning this clone itself: With the read ending 3 residues before the CDR3 end, the germline J gene is used to fill in that end. The chain carries TRBV6-2 or TRBV6-3 and TRBJ2-5, with 9 nucleotides matching TRBD2. CDR3 length equals 15 residues. Germline V CDR1 and CDR2: MNHEY, SVGEGT. The ends lost 4 bases at V and 5 bases at J; junction bases unmatched: 8. The CDR3 bases that were read are TGTGCCAGCAGTTTAACAGGGCGGGAGGGGGAGACC. It codes for CASSLTGREGET. The full CDR3 protein reads CASSLTGREGETQYF.

Details on this clone: Read sequence stops 3 residues before the CDR3 end, and the germline J gene provides the missing end. The genes are TRBV11-3 and TRBJ2-7; TRBD1 agrees at 7 bases. CDR1 and CDR2 (germline): SGHNT, YENEEA. CDR3 size: 14 residues. The J segment lost 0 bases and the V segment lost 8 bases, leaving 7 bases of the junction unmatched. Partial CDR3 DNA: TGTGCCAGCTCCCCCCGGGACAGCTCCTACGAG. Translation gives CASSPRDSSYE. The full CDR3 is CASSPRDSSYEQYF. Complete variable domain (other parts from reference TRBV11-3 and TRBJ2-7): EAGVVQSPRYKIIEKKQPVAFWCNPISGHNTLYWYLQNLGQGPELLIRYENEEAVDDSQLPKDRFSAERLKGVDSTLKIQPAELGDSAVYLCASSPRDSSYEQYFGPGTRLTVT.

On this clone itself: Read coverage stops 3 residues before the CDR3 terminus; the germline J gene supplies the remainder. The rearrangement joins TRBV5-1 to TRBJ2-5; a possible D gene is TRBD2 (7 bases). This CDR3 is built from 15 residues. Trimming stripped 4 bases from V and 1 base from J, with 14 bases between. Germline V gene lookup returns CDR1 SGHRS and CDR2 YFSETQ. The CDR3 loop is CASSREGERQETQYF. CDR3 bases read: TGCGCCAGCAGCAGGGAGGGGGAACGCCAAGAGACC.

With regard to this clone: The read falls 3 residues short of the CDR3 end, and the missing part is taken from the germline J gene. The chain uses TRBV5-1 and TRBJ1-1, with D possibly matching TRBD1 (6 bases). Germline V gives CDR1 SGHRS, CDR2 YFSETQ. The CDR3 sequence is 16 residues long. CDR3 bases read: TGCGCCAGCTGGCCCTCCCCGCTAGTTAGGACAGATACG. It translates to CASWPSPLVRTDT. The entire CDR3 sequence reads CASWPSPLVRTDTAFF.

In the case of this clone: With the read ending 3 residues before the CDR3 end, the germline J gene is used to fill in that end. The chain recombines TRBV7-3 with TRBJ2-1; weak D call: TRBD2 (7 bases). CDR1 and CDR2 (germline): SGHTA, FQGTGA. The CDR3 has 17 residues. Trimming pared 1 base from V and 8 bases from J, leaving 21 bases between. Incomplete CDR3 DNA: TGTGCCAGCAGCTTAATAGGGGGGGGTAAAACGGGTCATGAG. This codes for CASSLIGGGKTGHE. The entire CDR3 protein is CASSLIGGGKTGHEQFF.

Worth noting for this clone: The CDR3 end lies 3 residues beyond the end of the read and is filled in from the germline J gene. This rearrangement joins TRBV19 to TRBJ2-3; 8 positions match TRBD1. Germline V gene data show CDR1 as LNHDA and CDR2 as SQIVND (reference sequence). The CDR3 extends over 15 amino acids. Here the CDR3 reads CASSLMDRVRETQYF. The CDR3 bases that were read are TGTGCCAGTAGTCTCATGGACAGGGTAAGAGAGACG. Full variable domain (remainder filled in from reference TRBV19 and TRBJ2-3): DGGITQSPKYLFRKEGQNVTLSCEQNLNHDAMYWYRQDPGQGLRLIYYSQIVNDFQKGDIAEGYSVSREKKESFPLTVTSAQKNPTAFYLCASSLMDRVRETQYFGPGTRLTVL.

Remarks on this clone: The CDR3 goes on 3 residues after the read ends, and that part is filled in from the germline J gene. The gene calls are TRBV10-3 and TRBJ1-5; D possibly corresponds to TRBD1 (5 bases). The CDR3 sequence is 17 residues long. Germline V lookup: CDR1 ENHRY, CDR2 SYGVKD. The V end lost 1 base, the J end lost 3 bases, and 16 bases lay between the germline ends. This chain's CDR3 is CAISELWRGADNQPQHF. The DNA read from the CDR3 is TGTGCCATCAGTGAGTTGTGGAGAGGGGCTGACAATCAGCCC.